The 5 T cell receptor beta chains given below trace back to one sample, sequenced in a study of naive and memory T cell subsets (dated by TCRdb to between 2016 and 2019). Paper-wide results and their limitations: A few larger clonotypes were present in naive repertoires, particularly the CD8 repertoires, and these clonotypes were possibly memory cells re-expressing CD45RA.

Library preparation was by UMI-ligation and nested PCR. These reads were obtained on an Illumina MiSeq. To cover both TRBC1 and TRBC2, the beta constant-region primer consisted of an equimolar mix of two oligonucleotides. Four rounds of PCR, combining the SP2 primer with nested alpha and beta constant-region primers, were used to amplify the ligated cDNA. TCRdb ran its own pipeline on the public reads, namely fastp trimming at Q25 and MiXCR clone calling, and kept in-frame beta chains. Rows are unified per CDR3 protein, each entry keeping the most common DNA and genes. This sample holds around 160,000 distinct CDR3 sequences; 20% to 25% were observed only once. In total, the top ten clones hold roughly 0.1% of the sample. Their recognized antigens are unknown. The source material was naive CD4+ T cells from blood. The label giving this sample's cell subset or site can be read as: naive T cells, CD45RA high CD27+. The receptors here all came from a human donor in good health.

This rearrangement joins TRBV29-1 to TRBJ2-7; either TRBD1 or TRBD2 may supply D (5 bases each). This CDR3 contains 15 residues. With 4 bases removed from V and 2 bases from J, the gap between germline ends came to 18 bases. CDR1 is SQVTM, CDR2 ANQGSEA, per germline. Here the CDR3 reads CSVGSTGTEAYEQYF. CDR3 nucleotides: TGCAGCGTTGGGAGCACCGGGACCGAAGCCTACGAGCAGTACTTC.

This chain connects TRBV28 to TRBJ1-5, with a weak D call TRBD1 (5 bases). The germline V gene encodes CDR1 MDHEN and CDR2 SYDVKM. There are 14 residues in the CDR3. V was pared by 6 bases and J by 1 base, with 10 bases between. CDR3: CASRRTLSNQPQHF. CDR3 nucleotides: TGTGCCAGCAGGCGGACATTGAGCAATCAGCCCCAGCATTTT. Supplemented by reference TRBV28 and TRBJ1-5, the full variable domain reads DVKVTQSSRYLVKRTGEKVFLECVQDMDHENMFWYRQDPGLGLRLIYFSYDVKMKEKGDIPEGYSVSREKKERFSLILESASTNQTSMYLCASRRTLSNQPQHFGDGTRLSIL.

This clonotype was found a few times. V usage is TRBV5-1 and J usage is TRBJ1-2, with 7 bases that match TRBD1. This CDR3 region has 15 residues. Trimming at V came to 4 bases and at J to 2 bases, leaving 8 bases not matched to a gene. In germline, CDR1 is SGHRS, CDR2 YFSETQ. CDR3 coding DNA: TGCGCCAGCAGCGTGGGTGTAGGGGGCAACTATGGCTACACCTTC. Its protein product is CASSVGVGGNYGYTF. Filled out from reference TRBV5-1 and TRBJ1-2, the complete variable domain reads KAGVTQTPRYLIKTRGQQVTLSCSPISGHRSVSWYQQTPGQGLQFLFEYFSETQRNKGNFPGRFSGRQFSNSRSEMNVSTLELGDSALYLCASSVGVGGNYGYTFGSGTRLTVV.

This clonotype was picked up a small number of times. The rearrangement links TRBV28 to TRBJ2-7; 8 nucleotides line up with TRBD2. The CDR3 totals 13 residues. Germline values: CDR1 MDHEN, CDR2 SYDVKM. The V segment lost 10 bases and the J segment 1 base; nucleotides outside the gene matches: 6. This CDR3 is CATFSGDSYEQYF. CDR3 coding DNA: TGTGCCACATTTAGCGGGGATTCCTACGAGCAGTACTTC.

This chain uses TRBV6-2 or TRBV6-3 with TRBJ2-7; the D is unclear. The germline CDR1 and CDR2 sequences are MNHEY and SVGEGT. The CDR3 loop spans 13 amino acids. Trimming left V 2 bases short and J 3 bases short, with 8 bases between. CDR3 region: CASSYDTYYEQYF. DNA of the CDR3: TGTGCCAGCAGTTACGACACCTACTACGAGCAGTACTTC.